One sample yielded the 19 T cell receptor beta chains listed below, sequenced in a study of CD8 T cells in ankylosing spondylitis. Antigen specificity for these receptors is unknown. TCRdb independently ran MiXCR on the 5' RACE reads; one entry per CDR3 protein. Of fewer than 450,000 distinct CDR3 sequences in the sample, 15% to 20% were seen once. Regarding the study as a whole: A motif of several highly homologous TCR beta variants was seen as apparently characteristic of ankylosing spondylitis blood.

The material sequenced was blood, either unsorted or a sorted T cell fraction (not recorded which). The receptors stem from a male donor with ankylosing spondylitis.

This chain uses TRBV20-1 with TRBJ1-1; no clear D. The CDR3 loop spans 14 amino acids. Trimming shortened V by 5 bases and J by 3 bases, and 16 bases separated the two germline ends. Germline assignment: CDR1 DFQATT and CDR2 SNEGSKA (reference sequence). The CDR3 DNA reads as TGCAGTGCTGATGCCCCTCGGGGAGACACTGAAGCTTTCTTT. Amino acids: CSADAPRGDTEAFF.

In this sample, this clonotype turned up many times. The chain carries TRBV12-3 or TRBV12-4 and TRBJ2-1; 8 positions match TRBD1. The junction had 10 bases not matched to a gene; V was cut back by 5 bases and J by 7 bases. This CDR3 has 15 amino acids. The CDR3 DNA sequence: TGTGCCAGCAGTCCGTCAGGGGGCGCGTTGAATGAGCAGTTCTTC. It codes for CASSPSGGALNEQFF.

This clonotype has more than one count but fewer than ten. The genes are TRBV7-9 and TRBJ1-1; no definite D call. The germline V gene has CDR1 SEHNR and CDR2 FQNEAQ (reference sequence). Between the trimmed V and J ends, which lost 2 bases and 1 base, there was a span of 8 bases. The CDR3 extends over 14 amino acids. CDR3 loop: CASSLFPANTEAFF. CDR3 bases: TGTGCCAGCAGCTTATTCCCAGCGAACACTGAAGCTTTCTTT.

The V and J genes are TRBV15 and TRBJ2-7; 8 positions agree with TRBD2. J was trimmed by 2 bases and V by 1 base; bases with no gene match: 4. This CDR3 is 15 amino acids long. CDR1 and CDR2 from the germline V gene are LNHNV and YYDKDF (reference sequence). CDR3 loop: CATSRVAGKTYEQYF. The CDR3 DNA follows: TGTGCCACCAGCAGAGTAGCGGGGAAAACCTACGAGCAGTACTTC.

This clonotype was found a few times. The chain joins TRBV18 to TRBJ2-6; 8 positions match TRBD1. The V gene's germline CDR1 is KGHSH and CDR2 LQKENI. With V trimmed by 3 bases and J by 0 bases, 7 bases remained unmatched. This CDR3 region has 18 residues. CDR3 region: CASSPTGTGYSGANVLTF. The CDR3 nucleotides are TGTGCCAGCTCACCCACCGGGACAGGATACTCTGGGGCCAACGTCCTGACTTTC.

This clonotype was seen only a few times. V and J are TRBV4-1 and TRBJ1-2; unclear D gene. Trimming took off 0 bases at V and 8 bases at J, with 10 bases between the two ends. The CDR3 sequence is 13 residues long. Looked up from germline, CDR1 is MGHRA and CDR2 is YSYEKL. Here the CDR3 reads CASSQDGRYGYTF. DNA of the CDR3: TGCGCCAGCAGCCAAGATGGGAGATACGGCTACACCTTC.

The chain has TRBV3-1 and TRBJ1-6; D gene uncertain. Between the trimmed V and J ends, which lost 3 bases and 10 bases, there was a span of 7 bases. CDR3 length: 12 residues. Germline loops: CDR1 LGHDT, CDR2 YNNKEL (reference sequence). The CDR3 region is CASSHPGSPLHF. The CDR3 DNA is TGTGCCAGCAGCCATCCGGGCTCACCCCTCCACTTT.

This clonotype was detected a few times. V gene TRBV20-1 combines with J gene TRBJ1-2; D ambiguous. Germline assignment: CDR1 DFQATT and CDR2 SNEGSKA (reference sequence). The V end was cut by 6 bases, the J end by 2 bases, with 10 bases between. The CDR3 length is 12 residues. The CDR3 DNA reads TGCAGTGCAAGACCACTAAACTATGGCTACACCTTC. It specifies CSARPLNYGYTF.

The rearrangement links TRBV3-1 to TRBJ2-4; 10 bases are shared with TRBD2. CDR1 and CDR2 from the germline V gene are LGHDT and YNNKEL (reference sequence). CDR3 length equals 21 residues. The V segment lost 1 base and the J segment 0 bases; nucleotides outside the gene matches: 15. The CDR3 coding sequence is TGTGCCAGCAGCCAAGCCACCGGGACTAGCGTATTGGAACTAGCCAAAAACATTCAGTACTTC. This gives the protein CASSQATGTSVLELAKNIQYF. Variable domain in full (rest from reference TRBV3-1 and TRBJ2-4): DTAVSQTPKYLVTQMGNDKSIKCEQNLGHDTMYWYKQDSKKFLKIMFSYNNKELIINETVPNRFSPKSPDKAHLNLHINSLELGDSAVYFCASSQATGTSVLELAKNIQYFGAGTRLSVL.

This clonotype turned up a few times. The chain joins TRBV5-1 to TRBJ1-1, with D perhaps matching TRBD1 (5 bases). The CDR3 runs 15 residues. V was clipped by 0 bases and J by 2 bases, with 11 bases between them. CDR1 is SGHRS, CDR2 YFSETQ, per germline. The CDR3 loop reads CASSLVSDRNTEAFF. CDR3 DNA: TGCGCCAGCAGCTTGGTGAGCGACAGAAACACTGAAGCTTTCTTT.

J is TRBJ2-2 and V is TRBV6-5, with a possible D match to TRBD2 (5 bases). Germline values: CDR1 MNHEY, CDR2 SVGAGI. Trimming stripped 0 bases from V and 6 bases from J, with 14 bases between. The CDR3 has 16 amino acids. In DNA, the CDR3 is TGTGCCAGCAGTTACTCGACGGACGAAGCGGCCGGGGAGCTGTTTTTT. Amino acids: CASSYSTDEAAGELFF.

The chain uses TRBV5-8 and TRBJ1-1; possibly TRBD1 for D (6 bases). The V gene's germline CDR1 is SGHTS and CDR2 YDEGEE. The CDR3 extends over 15 amino acids. V lost 3 bases and J lost 3, with 15 bases in between. CDR3 region: CASSSWSYRDTEAFF. CDR3 in DNA: TGTGCCAGCAGCTCCTGGTCTTACAGGGACACTGAAGCTTTCTTT.

This clonotype was detected only a few times. The chain carries TRBV6-5 and TRBJ2-1, with D maybe TRBD2 (5 bases). Germline loops: CDR1 MNHEY, CDR2 SVGAGI. V lost 5 bases and J lost 15, with 17 bases in between. This CDR3 has 12 residues. This chain's CDR3 is CASSTTTGLPFF. Here the CDR3 DNA reads TGTGCCAGCAGTACTACAACGGGGTTACCGTTCTTC.

The sample holds many counts of this clonotype. The rearrangement uses TRBV5-1 and TRBJ1-6; D is unclear. V dropped 2 bases and J dropped 8 bases, with 8 bases sitting between them. Germline CDR1 reads SGHRS; CDR2 reads YFSETQ. The CDR3 totals 13 residues. As DNA, the CDR3 is TGCGCCAGCAGCTTCGATTTAGATTCACCCCTCCACTTT. Its protein product is CASSFDLDSPLHF.

This clonotype has only a few counts. This CDR3 is CASSPETSGGADTQYF. The CDR3 DNA follows: TGTGCCAGCAGCCCGGAGACTAGCGGGGGCGCAGATACGCAGTATTTT. This chain uses TRBV5-6 with TRBJ2-3; 12 nucleotides agree with TRBD2. The ends lost 4 bases at V and 4 bases at J; junction bases unmatched: 7. Germline V gene sequence: CDR1 SGHDT, CDR2 YYEEEE. The CDR3 contains 16 residues.

This clonotype was seen only a few times. J is TRBJ2-1 and V is TRBV12-3 or TRBV12-4; 10 nucleotides agree with TRBD1. The CDR3 runs 16 residues. The V and J ends lost 4 bases and 7 bases, in that order; junction bases with no gene match: 10. CDR3 sequence: CASSSTPTGGRNEQFF. The CDR3, as DNA: TGTGCCAGCAGTTCGACCCCGACAGGGGGCAGGAATGAGCAGTTCTTC.

This chain connects TRBV5-1 to TRBJ1-3, with 9 positions matching TRBD1. V dropped 4 bases and J dropped 1; count of bases not matched to a gene: 6. CDR1 SGHRS and CDR2 YFSETQ come from the germline V gene. The CDR3 runs to 16 residues. CDR3 protein: CASSILGQGSGNTIYF. The CDR3 region has the DNA TGCGCCAGCAGCATACTAGGACAGGGGTCTGGAAACACCATATATTTT. Full variable domain (missing parts from reference TRBV5-1 and TRBJ1-3): KAGVTQTPRYLIKTRGQQVTLSCSPISGHRSVSWYQQTPGQGLQFLFEYFSETQRNKGNFPGRFSGRQFSNSRSEMNVSTLELGDSALYLCASSILGQGSGNTIYFGEGSWLTVV.

The gene calls are TRBV29-1 and TRBJ2-1, with 11 bases matching TRBD2. The CDR3 contains 13 residues. Trimming cost V 4 bases and J 9 bases; bases outside gene matches: 5. The V gene's germline CDR1 is SQVTM and CDR2 ANQGSEA. CDR3 sequence reads: CSVASGGLGEQFF. In nucleotides, the CDR3 is TGCAGCGTTGCTAGCGGGGGGCTAGGTGAGCAGTTCTTC.

This clonotype was seen only a few times. V gene TRBV6-4 combines with J gene TRBJ1-1; TRBD1 is a possible D gene (6 bases). CDR1 MRHNA and CDR2 SNTAGT come from the germline V gene. The CDR3 is made up of 14 amino acids. Trimming removed 7 bases from V and 3 bases from J, with 15 bases in between. CDR3 DNA sequence: TGTGCCAGCACCCGGACAGAAACCGACACTGAAGCTTTCTTT. Its translation: CASTRTETDTEAFF.